This T cell receptor (beta chain) was identified in a study of regulatory T cells in long-lasting Graves disease (TCRdb year 2021). Background on the whole study: Patients with newly diagnosed Graves' disease had been on antithyroid drugs for under 3 months. This study used TCR sequencing and RNA sequencing of peripheral blood to compare persistent Graves' disease patients against newly diagnosed Graves' disease patients. The study took place in China and was registered as a clinical trial. A total of around 35 samples underwent TCR sequencing, from roughly 13 patients with persistent Graves' disease and approximately 20 patients with newly diagnosed Graves' disease.

The time point label corresponds to: newly diagnosed GD, antithyroid drugs for less than 3 months. For both TCR sequencing and RNA sequencing, RNA was extracted from PBMCs using TRIzol. The diagnosis of Graves' disease was made according to American Thyroid Association guidelines. Patients for the study were recruited at an endocrinology department in Xi'an, China. From each patient, roughly 9 milliliters of peripheral blood was collected into an EDTA anticoagulant tube. PBMCs were isolated by Ficoll Paque Plus density gradient separation without further T cell sorting. RNA quality was checked with an Agilent 2100 Bioanalyzer and agarose gel, and concentration with a NanoDrop 2000. The library was generated by multiplex PCR. Sequencing took place on an Illumina HiSeq 4000. CDR3 regions were amplified by Arm-PCR with iRepertoire HTBI primers to construct TCR beta libraries. PCR products were gel purified before sequencing. In the paper's pipeline: Gene usage analysis of CDR3 amino acid clonotypes relied on the approximately 62 TRBV and 14 TRBJ segments identified across samples. Filtered high-quality paired reads were merged into contigs using COPE and FqMerger. BLAST was used to align contigs to the IMGT TRBV, TRBD and TRBJ reference genes, and CDR3 was defined following IMGT. Any clonotype with a frequency above 0.1% was counted as a highly expanded clone. Shannon entropy was used to measure repertoire diversity, and the Gini coefficient was used to measure V-J evenness. A clonotype was considered public if more than one individual shared it. TCRdb itself trimmed the public reads at Q25 with fastp, ran MiXCR and retained productive beta chains. Identical CDR3 proteins give one entry, which carries the most common genes and DNA. Here the V and J calls rest on TCRdb's processing, not on the authors' analysis. The sample profile shows roughly 500,000 distinct CDR3 sequences; around 15% of them were found once. The ten largest account for around a sixth of the sample.

This clonotype came up many times. Its antigen has not been determined. Nothing much larger sits one base from this clone, and base qualities are not available. The CDR3 runs 21 residues from the cysteine to the phenylalanine. The retained sequence is limited to the CDR3, 63 bases, with the frame set at the first base. CDR1 and CDR2 are read off the germline V gene as SGHRS and YFSETQ. Trimmed from V: 0 bases; trimmed from J: 4 bases; junction bases lacking a gene match: 23. Findings and caveats that apply to the study as a whole: Sequencing and analysis were limited to the TCR beta chain. Only peripheral blood was studied, because thyroid tissue, the primary lesion, was inaccessible. Persistent patients shared more public clonotypes among themselves (2,741) than newly diagnosed patients did (more than 950). Lower TCR Shannon entropy and fewer highly expanded clones were observed in persistent Graves' disease patients than in newly diagnosed patients, which suggested clonal expansion. The authors noted that the small sample size was a limitation that may lower accuracy. Preferential use of TRBV28, TRBJ1-2 and TRBJ2-5 was observed in persistent disease, whereas TRBV20-1 and TRBJ2-1 were favored in newly diagnosed disease.

These data were also reused for a study on T cells in Graves' hyperthyroidism and ophthalmopathy. As the second publication notes: Graves' hyperthyroidism was defined as stable when no progression to ophthalmopathy occurred over 18 months of follow-up. Hyperthyroidism patients were newly diagnosed, with disease duration under 2 months, and aged 18 to 65 years. Patients with uncontrolled infections, other autoimmune diseases, pregnancy or lactation were excluded. Diagnoses were established on the basis of clinical symptoms, serum thyroxine and TRAb, thyroid ultrasound, and orbital computed tomography. For the first round of RT-PCR on the TCR CDR3, the HTBI primer set was used together with the Qiagen OneStep RT-PCR kit. Most expanded thyroid clonotypes (frequency above 0.001) were also detected in blood, a finding suggesting that blood repertoires may reflect thyroid immune responses. In cross-validation, a model built on a 13 V-J signature told ophthalmopathy apart from stable hyperthyroidism with approximately 90% sensitivity and roughly 82% specificity, and in testing the same model reached 80%/75%. During validation, the model predicted progression to ophthalmopathy a median of about 6.5 months ahead of onset, with around 70% sensitivity and around 72% specificity. TCR V-J signatures able to tell the groups apart were searched for in a discovery cohort of approximately 95 patients, of whom fewer than 45 had Graves' ophthalmopathy and roughly 59 had stable Graves' hyperthyroidism. Whether ophthalmopathy could be predicted prospectively was tested in an independent validation cohort made up of approximately 19 hyperthyroidism patients plus 17 patients who later progressed to ophthalmopathy. The roughly 91 discovery patients were randomly divided into training and test sets at a 7:3 ratio. In addition, the study compared T-cell repertoires in thyroid tissue and in blood from roughly six Graves' hyperthyroidism patients. Following sampling, methimazole starting at 30 mg daily was given to hyperthyroidism patients, and high-dose intravenous methylprednisolone was given to ophthalmopathy patients. The libraries were constructed in a second round of multiplex PCR and then size-selected and purified. Paired-end sequencing of the libraries was performed with 100 bp reads on an Illumina HiSeq2000. Raw data were processed with SOAPnuke, discarding reads with adapters, uncalled bases, mean Phred below 15, or no exact constant-primer or identifier match. High-quality paired reads were merged with COPE v1.2.5, and unique nucleotide sequences were defined as clonotypes. Clonotypes were aligned to IMGT TRBV, TRBD and TRBJ reference segments using MiTCR v1.1. Only V-J combinations with frequency above 0.0001, covering 99% to 99.2% of repertoires, were analysed. A TCS score was defined as the ratio of F50 (clonal expansion) to E x V (chaos), with BLOSUM62-based TCRdist applied between CDR3 peptides within each V-J. Welch's t-statistics and random forest reduced approximately 520 V-J features to about 12, which were used in a naive Bayes classifier (R e1071). No statistical method was used to fix the sample size in advance, and group allocation was not hidden from the investigators. According to the paper, TCR Vbeta CDR3 sequencing was carried out on some 130 peripheral blood samples, which came from more than 40 ophthalmopathy, about 75 hyperthyroidism and about 17 progressor patients.

Here the chain combines TRBV5-1 and TRBJ1-1; the junction holds 8 bases that match TRBD1. The specimen was peripheral blood mononuclear cells (PBMCs), collected at new diagnosis, from a patient treated with antithyroid drugs. This TCR was recovered from a woman aged 50 to 60 with Graves disease. Donor details come from another sample of the same person, matched by shared clones. The CDR3 protein: CASSLARGTGGMGGSGTEAFF. The bases are TGCGCCAGCAGCTTGGCCCGGGGGACAGGCGGGATGGGGGGTTCCGGCACTGAAGCTTTCTTT.